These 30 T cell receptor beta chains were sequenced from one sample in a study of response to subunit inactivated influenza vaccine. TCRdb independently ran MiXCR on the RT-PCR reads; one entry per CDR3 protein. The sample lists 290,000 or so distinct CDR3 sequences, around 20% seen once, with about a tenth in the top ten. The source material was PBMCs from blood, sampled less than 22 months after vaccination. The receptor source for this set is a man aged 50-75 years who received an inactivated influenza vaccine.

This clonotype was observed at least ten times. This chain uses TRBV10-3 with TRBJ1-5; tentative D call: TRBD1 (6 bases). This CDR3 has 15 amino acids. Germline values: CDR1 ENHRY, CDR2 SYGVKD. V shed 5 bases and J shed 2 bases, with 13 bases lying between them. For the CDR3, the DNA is TGTGCCATCAGTCAACAGGGTCCGGGCAATCAGCCCCAGCATTTT. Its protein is CAISQQGPGNQPQHF.

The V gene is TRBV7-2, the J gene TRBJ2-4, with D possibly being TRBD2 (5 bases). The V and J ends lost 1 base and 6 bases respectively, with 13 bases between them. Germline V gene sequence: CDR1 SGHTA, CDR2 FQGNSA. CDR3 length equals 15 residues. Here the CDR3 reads CASSLVVSSGNIQYF. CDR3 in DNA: TGTGCCAGCAGCTTAGTCGTCTCAAGCGGAAACATTCAGTACTTC. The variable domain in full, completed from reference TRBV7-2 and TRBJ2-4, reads GAGVSQSPSNKVTEKGKDVELRCDPISGHTALYWYRQSLGQGLEFLIYFQGNSAPDKSGLPSDRFSAERTGGSVSTLTIQRTQQEDSAVYLCASSLVVSSGNIQYFGAGTRLSVL.

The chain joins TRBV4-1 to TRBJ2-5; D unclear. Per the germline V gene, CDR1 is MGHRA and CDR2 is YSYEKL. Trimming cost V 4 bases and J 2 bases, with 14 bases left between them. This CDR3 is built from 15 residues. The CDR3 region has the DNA TGCGCCAGCAGCCCGGACCCAAACAGACAAGAGACCCAGTACTTC. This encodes CASSPDPNRQETQYF.

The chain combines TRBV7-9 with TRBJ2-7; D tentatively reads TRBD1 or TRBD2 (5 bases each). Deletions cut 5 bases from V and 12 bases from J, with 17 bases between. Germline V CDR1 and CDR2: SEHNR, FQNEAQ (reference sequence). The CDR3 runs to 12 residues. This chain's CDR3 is CASSPNQGALYF. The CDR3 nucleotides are TGTGCCAGCAGCCCGAATCAGGGAGCCCTGTACTTC. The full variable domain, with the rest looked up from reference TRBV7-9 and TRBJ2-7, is DTGVSQNPRHKITKRGQNVTFRCDPISEHNRLYWYRQTLGQGPEFLTYFQNEAQLEKSRLLSDRFSAERPKGSFSTLEIQRTEQGDSAMYLCASSPNQGALYFGPGTRLTVT.

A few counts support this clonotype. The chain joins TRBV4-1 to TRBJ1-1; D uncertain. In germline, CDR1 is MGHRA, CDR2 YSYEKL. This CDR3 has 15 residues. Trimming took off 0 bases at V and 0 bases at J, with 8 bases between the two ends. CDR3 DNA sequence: TGCGCCAGCAGCCAAGACTGGCAGATGAACACTGAAGCTTTCTTT. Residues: CASSQDWQMNTEAFF.

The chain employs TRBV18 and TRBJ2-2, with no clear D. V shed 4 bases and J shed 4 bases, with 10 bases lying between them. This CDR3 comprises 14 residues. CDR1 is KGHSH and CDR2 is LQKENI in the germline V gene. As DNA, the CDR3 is TGTGCCAGCTCACACAAGGGTGTCACCGGGGAGCTGTTTTTT. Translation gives CASSHKGVTGELFF.

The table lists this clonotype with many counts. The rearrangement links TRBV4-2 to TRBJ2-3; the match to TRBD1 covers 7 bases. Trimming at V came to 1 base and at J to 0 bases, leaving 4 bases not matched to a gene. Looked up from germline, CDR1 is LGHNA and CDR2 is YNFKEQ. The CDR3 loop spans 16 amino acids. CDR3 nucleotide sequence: TGTGCCAGCAGCCAAGCGACAGGGTCAAGCACAGATACGCAGTATTTT. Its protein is CASSQATGSSTDTQYF.

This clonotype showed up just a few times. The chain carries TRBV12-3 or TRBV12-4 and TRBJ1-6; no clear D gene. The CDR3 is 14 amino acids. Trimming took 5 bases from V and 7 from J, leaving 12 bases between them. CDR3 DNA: TGTGCCAGCAGTCCCCAAGGATGGAATTCACCCCTCCACTTT. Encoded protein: CASSPQGWNSPLHF.

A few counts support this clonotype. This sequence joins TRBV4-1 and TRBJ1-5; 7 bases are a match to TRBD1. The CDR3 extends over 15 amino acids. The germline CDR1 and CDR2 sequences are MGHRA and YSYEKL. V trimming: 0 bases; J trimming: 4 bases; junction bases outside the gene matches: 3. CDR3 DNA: TGCGCCAGCAGCCAAGAGGTGACAGGGAATCAGCCCCAGCATTTT. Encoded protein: CASSQEVTGNQPQHF.

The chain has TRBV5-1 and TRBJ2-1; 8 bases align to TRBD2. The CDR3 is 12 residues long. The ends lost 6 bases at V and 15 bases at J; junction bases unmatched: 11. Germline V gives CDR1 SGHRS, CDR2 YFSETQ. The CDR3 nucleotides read TGCGCCAGCAACCGGGAGGGCCCAGGTGCGTTCTTC. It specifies CASNREGPGAFF.

The CDR3 reads CASSLGVAGYTF. The CDR3 region has the DNA TGTGCCAGCAGCTTGGGAGTGGCTGGCTACACCTTC. V usage is TRBV5-6 and J usage is TRBJ1-2, with no clear D. CDR3 length equals 12 residues. The germline gives CDR1 SGHDT, CDR2 YYEEEE. V gave up 0 bases and J gave up 7 bases, with 7 bases separating them.

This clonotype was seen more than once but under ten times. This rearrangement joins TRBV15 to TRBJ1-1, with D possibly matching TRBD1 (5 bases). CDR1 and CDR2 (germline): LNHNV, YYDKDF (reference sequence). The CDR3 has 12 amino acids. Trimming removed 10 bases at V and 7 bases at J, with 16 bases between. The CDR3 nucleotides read TGTGCCATAGGGCAGGGCCAAAATGAAGCTTTCTTT. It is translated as CAIGQGQNEAFF.

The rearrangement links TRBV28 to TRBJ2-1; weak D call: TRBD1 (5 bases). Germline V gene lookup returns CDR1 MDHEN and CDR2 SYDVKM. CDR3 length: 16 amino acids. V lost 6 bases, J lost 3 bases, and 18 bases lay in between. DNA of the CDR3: TGTGCCAGCAGGCCCCTTCAGGGAACCGACTACAATGAGCAGTTCTTC. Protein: CASRPLQGTDYNEQFF.

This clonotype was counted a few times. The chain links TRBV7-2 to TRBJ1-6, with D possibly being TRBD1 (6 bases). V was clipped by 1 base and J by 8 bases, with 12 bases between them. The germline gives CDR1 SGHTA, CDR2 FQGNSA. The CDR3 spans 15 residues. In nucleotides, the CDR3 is TGTGCCAGCAGCTTAGGAGGGGGGGCTTATTCACCCCTCCACTTT. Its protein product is CASSLGGGAYSPLHF. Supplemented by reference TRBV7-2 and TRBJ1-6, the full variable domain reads GAGVSQSPSNKVTEKGKDVELRCDPISGHTALYWYRQSLGQGLEFLIYFQGNSAPDKSGLPSDRFSAERTGGSVSTLTIQRTQQEDSAVYLCASSLGGGAYSPLHFGNGTRLTVT.

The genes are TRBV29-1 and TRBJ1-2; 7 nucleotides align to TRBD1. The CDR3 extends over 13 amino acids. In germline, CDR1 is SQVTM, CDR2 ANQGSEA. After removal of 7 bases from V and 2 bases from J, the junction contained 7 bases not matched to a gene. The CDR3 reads CSAGDSRNYGYTF. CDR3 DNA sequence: TGCAGCGCGGGGGACAGCCGAAACTATGGCTACACCTTC.

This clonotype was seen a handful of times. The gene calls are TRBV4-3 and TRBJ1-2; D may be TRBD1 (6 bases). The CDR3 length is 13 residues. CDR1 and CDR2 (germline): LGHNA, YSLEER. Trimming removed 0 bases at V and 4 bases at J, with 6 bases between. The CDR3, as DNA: TGCGCCAGCAGCCAAGAGGGGGCCTATGGCTACACCTTC. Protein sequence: CASSQEGAYGYTF.

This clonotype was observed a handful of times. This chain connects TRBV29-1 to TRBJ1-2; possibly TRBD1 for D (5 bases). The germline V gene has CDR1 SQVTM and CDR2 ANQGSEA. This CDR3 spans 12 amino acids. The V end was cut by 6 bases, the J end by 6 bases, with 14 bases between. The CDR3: CSVRGRVNGYTF. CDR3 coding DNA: TGCAGCGTCCGCGGCAGGGTTAATGGCTACACCTTC.

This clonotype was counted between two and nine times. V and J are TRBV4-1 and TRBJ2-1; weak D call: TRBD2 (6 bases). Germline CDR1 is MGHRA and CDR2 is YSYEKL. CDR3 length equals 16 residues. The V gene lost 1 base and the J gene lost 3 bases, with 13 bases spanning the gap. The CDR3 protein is CASSQGRGSLYNEQFF. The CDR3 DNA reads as TGCGCCAGCAGCCAAGGGCGGGGCTCACTCTACAATGAGCAGTTCTTC.

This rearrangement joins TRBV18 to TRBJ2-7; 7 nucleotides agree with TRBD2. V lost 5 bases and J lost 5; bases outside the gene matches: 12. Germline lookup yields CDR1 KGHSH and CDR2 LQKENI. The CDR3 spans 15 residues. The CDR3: CASSKFDVRGDEQYF. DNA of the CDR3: TGTGCCAGCTCAAAGTTCGACGTCCGGGGGGACGAGCAGTACTTC.

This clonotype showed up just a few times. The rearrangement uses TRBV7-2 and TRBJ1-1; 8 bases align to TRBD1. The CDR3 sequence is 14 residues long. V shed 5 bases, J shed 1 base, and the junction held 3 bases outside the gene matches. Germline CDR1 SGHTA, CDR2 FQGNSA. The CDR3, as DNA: TGTGCCAGCAGCAGACAGGGGCCGAACACTGAAGCTTTCTTT. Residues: CASSRQGPNTEAFF.

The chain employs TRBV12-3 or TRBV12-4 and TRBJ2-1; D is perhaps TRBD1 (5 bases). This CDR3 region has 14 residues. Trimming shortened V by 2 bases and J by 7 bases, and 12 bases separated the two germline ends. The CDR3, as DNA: TGTGCCAGCAGTTTAAGGGGCTTAAGGAATGAGCAGTTCTTC. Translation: CASSLRGLRNEQFF.

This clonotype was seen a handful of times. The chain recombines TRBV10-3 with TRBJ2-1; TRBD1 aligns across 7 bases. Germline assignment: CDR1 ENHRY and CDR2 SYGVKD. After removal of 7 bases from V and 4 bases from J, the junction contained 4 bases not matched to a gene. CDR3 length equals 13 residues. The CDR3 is CAIKGQQYNEQFF. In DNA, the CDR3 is TGTGCCATCAAGGGACAGCAATACAATGAGCAGTTCTTC.

The CDR3 spells CASSGSQGRTEAFF. In DNA form, the CDR3 reads TGTGCCAGCAGTGGTTCACAGGGGAGGACTGAAGCTTTCTTT. The genes are TRBV2 and TRBJ1-1; 7 bases are a match to TRBD1. The CDR3 totals 14 residues. Germline values: CDR1 SNHLY, CDR2 FYNNEI. With 4 bases clipped from V and 5 bases from J, the junction kept 7 bases outside the gene matches.

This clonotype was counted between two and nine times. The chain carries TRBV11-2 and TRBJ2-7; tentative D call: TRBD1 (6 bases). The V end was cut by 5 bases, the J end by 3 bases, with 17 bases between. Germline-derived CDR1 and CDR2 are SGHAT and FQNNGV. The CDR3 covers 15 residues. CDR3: CASSTNRAMGYEQYF. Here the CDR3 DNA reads TGTGCCAGCAGCACTAACAGGGCCATGGGCTACGAGCAGTACTTC. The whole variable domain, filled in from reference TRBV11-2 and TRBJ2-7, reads EAGVAQSPRYKIIEKRQSVAFWCNPISGHATLYWYQQILGQGPKLLIQFQNNGVVDDSQLPKDRFSAERLKGVDSTLKIQPAKLEDSAVYLCASSTNRAMGYEQYFGPGTRLTVT.

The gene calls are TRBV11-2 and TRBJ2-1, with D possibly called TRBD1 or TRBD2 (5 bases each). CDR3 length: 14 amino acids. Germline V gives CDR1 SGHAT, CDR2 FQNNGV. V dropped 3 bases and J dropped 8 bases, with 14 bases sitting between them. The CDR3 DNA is TGTGCCAGCAGCTTCCGGGGCTTGGCCGATGAGCAGTTCTTC. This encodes CASSFRGLADEQFF.

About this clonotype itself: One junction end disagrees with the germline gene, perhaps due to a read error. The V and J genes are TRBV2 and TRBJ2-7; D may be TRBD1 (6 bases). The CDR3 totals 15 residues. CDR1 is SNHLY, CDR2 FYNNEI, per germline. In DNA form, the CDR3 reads TGTACCAGCAGTGAATTGGGGGCAGGTCTTTACGAGCAGTACTTC. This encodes CTSSELGAGLYEQYF.

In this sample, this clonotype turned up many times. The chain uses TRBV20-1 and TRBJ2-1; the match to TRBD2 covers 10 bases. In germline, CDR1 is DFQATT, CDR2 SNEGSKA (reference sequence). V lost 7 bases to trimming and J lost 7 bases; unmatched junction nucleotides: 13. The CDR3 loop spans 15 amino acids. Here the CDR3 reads CSVKPGLAIANEQFF. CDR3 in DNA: TGCAGTGTTAAACCGGGACTAGCGATCGCGAATGAGCAGTTCTTC.

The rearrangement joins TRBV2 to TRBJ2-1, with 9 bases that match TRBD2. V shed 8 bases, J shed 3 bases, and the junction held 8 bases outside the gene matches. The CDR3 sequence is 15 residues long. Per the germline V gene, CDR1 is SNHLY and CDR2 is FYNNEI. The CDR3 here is CASGPPSGVYNEQFF. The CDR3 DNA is TGTGCCAGCGGGCCCCCTAGCGGGGTCTACAATGAGCAGTTCTTC. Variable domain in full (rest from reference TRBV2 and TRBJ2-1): EPEVTQTPSHQVTQMGQEVILRCVPISNHLYFYWYRQILGQKVEFLVSFYNNEISEKSEIFDDQFSVERPDGSNFTLKIRSTKLEDSAMYFCASGPPSGVYNEQFFGPGTRLTVL.

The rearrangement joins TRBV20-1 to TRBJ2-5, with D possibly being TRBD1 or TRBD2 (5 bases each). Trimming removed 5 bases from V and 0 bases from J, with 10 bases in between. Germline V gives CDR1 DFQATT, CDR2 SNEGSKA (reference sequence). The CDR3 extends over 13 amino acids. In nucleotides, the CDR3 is TGCAGTGCTGTGGGGGAAGACCAAGAGACCCAGTACTTC. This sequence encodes CSAVGEDQETQYF.

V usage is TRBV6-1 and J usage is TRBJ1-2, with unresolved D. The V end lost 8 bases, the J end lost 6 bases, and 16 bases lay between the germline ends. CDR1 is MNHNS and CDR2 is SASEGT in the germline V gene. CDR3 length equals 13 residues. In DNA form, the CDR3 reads TGTGCCAGCTGTCGGGGTTACGCTCATGGCTACACCTTC. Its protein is CASCRGYAHGYTF.